This TCR beta chain stems from a study of T-cell reconstitution after alpha-beta-depleted transplantation in children. The germline V gene has CDR1 SEHNR and CDR2 FQNEAQ (reference sequence). Trimming cost V 0 bases and J 6 bases, with 17 bases left between them. The CDR3 is made up of 16 amino acids. The TCRbeta library was prepared with unique molecular identifiers. MiXCR was run by TCRdb on the PCR reads, yielding one entry per CDR3 protein. The profile covers 150,000 to 200,000 distinct CDR3 sequences, with less than 15% appearing a single time and about 13% taken by the ten largest. This clonotype was found many times.

The origin of this receptor is a human donor who donated a stem cell graft to a child with acute lymphoblastic leukemia. The chain recombines TRBV7-9 with TRBJ1-2; TRBD1 is a possible D gene (5 bases). The starting material was PBMCs from the stem cell graft donor, obtained from the stem cell graft. CDR3 protein: CASSLAGTDMLNGYTF. The CDR3 region has the DNA TGTGCCAGCAGCTTAGCGGGGACGGACATGCTTAATGGCTACACCTTC.